This T cell receptor beta chain derives from a study of T cell responses to AZD1222 COVID-19 vaccine. Findings and limits, study-wide: Donors, mostly white British, included more females; clonal diversity was possibly underestimated.

The CDR3 loop spans 16 amino acids. The germline V gene encodes CDR1 LNHDA and CDR2 SQIVND (reference sequence). J was trimmed by 3 bases and V by 4 bases; bases with no gene match: 9. Measured with immunoSEQ multiplex PCR; TCRdb has only the in-frame clones, and not every one. The table shows approximately 140,000 clones, with about 92% occurring only once. Remarks on this clone: Its antigen is undetermined.

The specimen was peripheral blood, collected on day 0 of AZD1222 vaccination. The sequence was obtained from an adult in good health. J is TRBJ2-7 and V is TRBV19; 10 bases fit TRBD1. Here the CDR3 reads CASSSVTGGGLYEQYF. The CDR3 DNA sequence: TGTGCCAGTAGTAGCGTGACAGGGGGCGGCCTCTACGAGCAGTACTTC.